This record covers a single T cell receptor beta chain. No antigen is known for it. Within one base of it there is no much larger clone, and no base qualities were kept. CDR1 and CDR2, per the germline V gene, are MNHEY and SVGAGI. The CDR3 holds 14 amino acids from the cysteine to the phenylalanine. Only the CDR3 DNA is retained, 42 bases long and in frame from the first base. Trimming accounts for 0 bases at V and 7 bases at J, while the number of junction bases matched to no gene is 3. The sample comes from a study of CD8 T cells in Susac syndrome (dated by TCRdb to the late 2010s). Some background on the complete study: Repertoire sequencing was used to test whether CD8+ T cell activation and differentiation in Susac syndrome was antigen driven. The clonality of the CD8+ T cell repertoire was compared across some eleven healthy donors, some 14 Susac syndrome patients and around 16 multiple sclerosis patients. The research as a whole found: The number of individuals in the TCR sequencing and HLA analysis was acknowledged as relatively small.

Peripheral blood CD8+ and CD4+ T cells from healthy donors, Susac syndrome patients and multiple sclerosis patients were profiled by high-throughput TCR beta sequencing. The healthy donors served as controls matched for age and sex. CD8+ TEMRA cells were enriched by FACS, while bulk CD8+ and CD4+ T cells were purified by magnetic negative isolation. Blood was collected in EDTA tubes and processed within 24 hours, with PBMCs isolated through density gradient centrifugation. PBMCs intended for TCR sequencing were cryopreserved in liquid nitrogen and thawed later in a water bath at 37 degrees C. Purity of sorted or isolated CD4+, CD8+ and CD8+ TEMRA cells was at least 90%. RNA was extracted with the RNeasy kit and roughly 0.5 to 1 ug was reverse transcribed using random hexamers. TCR beta CDR3 regions were amplified with the immunoSEQ multiplex PCR assay covering 54 Vbeta and 13 Jbeta segments. To correct PCR amplification bias, a synthetic template baseline was used for both primer optimization and computational correction. The original methods were these. Reads were annotated to V, D and J genes according to IMGT and were analyzed with immunoSEQ Analyzer, with only productive sequences retained. To calculate clonality, Shannon entropy was normalized by log2 of the number of productive unique sequences and then subtracted from one. For each patient and control, public and private clones were evaluated among the 100 most prevalent clones. Clones were defined as Susac-specific when absent from the healthy and MS cohorts, from roughly 1,100 published viral clones and from other ImmuneACCESS disease sequences. TCRdb's own reprocessing of the public reads used fastp at Q25 and MiXCR and kept productive beta chains. CDR3 protein sequences are deduplicated, and each keeps its most common genes and DNA. The V and J calls and clone size come from TCRdb's table, not from the authors' own analysis. Recorded for this sample are about 69,000 distinct CDR3 sequences; approximately 95% of them occurred a single time. The ten largest account for over 0.2% of the sample.

This TCR was recovered from a human donor in good health. The sequenced sample was CD8+ T cells from PBMCs. The V and J genes are TRBV6-5 and TRBJ1-2, with TRBD1 identical over 9 junction bases. The CDR3: CASSYSATGGGYTF. The nucleotides are TGTGCCAGCAGTTACTCCGCGACAGGGGGTGGCTACACCTTC.